These T cell receptor beta chains were read from a single sample in a study of blood T cell repertoires in COVID-19. Generated by immunoSEQ multiplex PCR, the TCRdb table keeps only in-frame clones and is missing some. The sample includes roughly 140,000 clones, approximately 80% of them seen just once. The specimen sequenced was peripheral blood. The receptor source for this set is a woman in her fifties or sixties with acute or convalescent COVID-19. Each CDR3 is given with its conserved first and last residue. Not all rows give a size; the values are once, few, many and, for expanded clones, a class.

j_call	v_call	clone_size	cdr3_aa
TRBJ2-4	TRBV2	few	CASTNRGAGLNIQYF
TRBJ1-5	TRBV7-2	once	CASSLGAGNSNQPQHF
TRBJ1-4	TRBV19	NA	CASSIRRLQGNEKLFF
TRBJ2-1	TRBV4-2	NA	CASSPPRGQGVKSEQFF
TRBJ1-5	TRBV18	NA	CASSPGQGGSQPQHF
TRBJ1-1	TRBV7-2	NA	CASSLGLSDTEAFF
TRBJ1-2	TRBV12-3/TRBV12-4	NA	CASRSGGAGYTF
TRBJ1-1	TRBV28	NA	CASTFLGGKVTEAFF
TRBJ1-1	TRBV7-8	NA	CASSFGTGGTEAFF
TRBJ2-7	TRBV7-2	NA	CASSPQRGAAYEQYF
TRBJ2-5	TRBV21-1	few	CASRTRGNQETQYF
TRBJ1-5	TRBV12-3/TRBV12-4	NA	CASSPPGGQPQHF
TRBJ2-7	TRBV25-1	NA	CASSEWPGQGSSYEQYF
TRBJ1-2	TRBV12-3/TRBV12-4	once	CASSFEDYGYTF
TRBJ1-4	TRBV5-1	NA	CASSLRWQEGTLGEKLFF
TRBJ1-3	TRBV5-3	NA	CARSLNPCRTPDCRGRNTIYF
TRBJ1-1	TRBV3-1/TRBV3-2	NA	CASSLFITGEAFF
TRBJ1-5	TRBV7-9	NA	CASSLDSVNQPQHF
TRBJ1-2	TRBV5-4	NA	CASALDRFNYGYTF
TRBJ2-7	TRBV6-5	NA	CASSLGTFFYEQYF
TRBJ1-2	TRBV28	NA	CASSLFVRGNYGYTF
TRBJ2-7	TRBV3-1/TRBV3-2	NA	CASSQGWGQGGFEQYF